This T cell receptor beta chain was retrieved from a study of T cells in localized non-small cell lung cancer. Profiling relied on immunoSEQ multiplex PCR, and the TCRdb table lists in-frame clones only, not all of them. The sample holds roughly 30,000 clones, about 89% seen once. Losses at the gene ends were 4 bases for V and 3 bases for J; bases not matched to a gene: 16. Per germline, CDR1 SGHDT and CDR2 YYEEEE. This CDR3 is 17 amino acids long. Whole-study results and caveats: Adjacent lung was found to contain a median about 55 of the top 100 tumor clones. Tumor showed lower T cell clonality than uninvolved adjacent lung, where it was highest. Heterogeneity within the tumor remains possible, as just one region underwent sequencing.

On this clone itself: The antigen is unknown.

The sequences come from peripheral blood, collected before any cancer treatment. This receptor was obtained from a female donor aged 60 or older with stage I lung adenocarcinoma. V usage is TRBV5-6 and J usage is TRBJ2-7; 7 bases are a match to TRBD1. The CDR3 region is CASSPIGTDGPHYEQYF. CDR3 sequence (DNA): TGTGCCAGCAGCCCAATTGGGACAGACGGGCCCCACTACGAGCAGTACTTC.